The present TCR beta chain was sequenced within a study of T cell responses to AZD1222 COVID-19 vaccine. Some clones are missing from TCRdb's copy, which holds only in-frame ones; the method was immunoSEQ multiplex PCR. The sample shows around 150,000 clones, about 93% of them seen only once. V lost 6 bases and J lost 6, with 21 bases in between. Germline lookup yields CDR1 SNHLY and CDR2 FYNNEI. CDR3 size: 16 residues. The table lists this clone with a count of one. Its cognate antigen is unknown. Regarding the study as a whole: Sampled repertoires all dated from after the peak T cell response.

The chain links TRBV2 to TRBJ1-5; D remains unclear. The clonotype was recovered from an adult in good health. The sample consisted of peripheral blood, taken on day 0 of AZD1222 vaccination. The CDR3 protein is CASSPSSYSGSQPQHF. The CDR3 DNA reads TGTGCCAGCAGCCCTAGTTCGTATTCGGGGTCTCAGCCCCAGCATTTT.